What follows is one T cell receptor beta chain and its context. TCRdb's copy holds only in-frame clones and misses some; the assay was immunoSEQ multiplex PCR. The sample lists some 64,000 clones; roughly 73% were seen once. The data are from a study of blood T cell repertoires in COVID-19. Losses at the gene ends were 1 base for V and 11 bases for J; bases not matched to a gene: 8. Germline assignment: CDR1 MGHRA and CDR2 YSYEKL. The CDR3 is 15 residues long. The receptor was derived from a woman between 55 and 75 years old with acute or convalescent COVID-19. Sequencing was done on a sample of peripheral blood. This sequence joins TRBV4-1 and TRBJ1-6; 7 bases agree with TRBD1. The CDR3 nucleotides read TGCGCCAGCAGCCAAGGGACAGGCCCTAGGGCACCCCTCCACTTT. This encodes CASSQGTGPRAPLHF.